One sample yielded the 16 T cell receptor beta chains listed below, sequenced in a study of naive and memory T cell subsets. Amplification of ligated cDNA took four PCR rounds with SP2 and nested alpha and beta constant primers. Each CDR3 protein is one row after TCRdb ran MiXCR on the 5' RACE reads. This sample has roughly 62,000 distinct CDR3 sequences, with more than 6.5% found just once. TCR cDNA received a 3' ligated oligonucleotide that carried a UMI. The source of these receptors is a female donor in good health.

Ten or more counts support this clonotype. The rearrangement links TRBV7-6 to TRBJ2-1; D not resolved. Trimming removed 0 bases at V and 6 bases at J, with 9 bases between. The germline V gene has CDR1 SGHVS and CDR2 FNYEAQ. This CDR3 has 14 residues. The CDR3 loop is CASSLARTSNEQFF. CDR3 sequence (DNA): TGTGCCAGCAGCTTAGCACGAACCTCCAATGAGCAGTTCTTC.

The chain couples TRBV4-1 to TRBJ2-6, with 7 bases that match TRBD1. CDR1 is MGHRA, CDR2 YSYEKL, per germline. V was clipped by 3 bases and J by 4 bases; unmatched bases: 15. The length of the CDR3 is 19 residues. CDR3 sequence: CASSHRGGSSAPGANVLTF. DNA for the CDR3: TGCGCCAGCAGCCATAGAGGGGGCAGCTCCGCCCCCGGGGCCAACGTCCTGACTTTC.

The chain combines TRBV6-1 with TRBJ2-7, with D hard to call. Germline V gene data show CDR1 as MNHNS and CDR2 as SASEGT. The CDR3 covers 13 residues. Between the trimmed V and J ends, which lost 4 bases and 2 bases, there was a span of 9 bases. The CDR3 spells CASSASTTYEQYF. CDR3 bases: TGTGCCAGCAGTGCATCGACCACCTACGAGCAGTACTTC.

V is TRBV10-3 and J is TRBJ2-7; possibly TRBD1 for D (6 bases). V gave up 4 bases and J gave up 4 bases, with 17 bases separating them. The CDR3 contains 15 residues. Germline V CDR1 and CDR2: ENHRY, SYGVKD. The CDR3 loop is CAISGGQGVRYEQYF. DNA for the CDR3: TGTGCCATCAGTGGGGGGCAGGGAGTGAGGTACGAGCAGTACTTC.

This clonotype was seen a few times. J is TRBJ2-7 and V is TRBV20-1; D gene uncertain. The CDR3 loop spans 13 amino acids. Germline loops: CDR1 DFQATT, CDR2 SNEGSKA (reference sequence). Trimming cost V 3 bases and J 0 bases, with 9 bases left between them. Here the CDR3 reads CSARVDFSYEQYF. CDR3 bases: TGCAGTGCTAGGGTCGACTTCTCCTACGAGCAGTACTTC.

This chain's CDR3 is CASSLAHSSNEQFF. DNA for the CDR3: TGTGCCAGCAGCTTAGCGCACTCGAGCAATGAGCAGTTCTTC. V gene TRBV7-2 combines with J gene TRBJ2-1, with D unresolved. The CDR3 loop spans 14 amino acids. Germline V CDR1 and CDR2: SGHTA, FQGNSA. V lost 0 bases to trimming and J lost 6 bases, with 9 bases between them.

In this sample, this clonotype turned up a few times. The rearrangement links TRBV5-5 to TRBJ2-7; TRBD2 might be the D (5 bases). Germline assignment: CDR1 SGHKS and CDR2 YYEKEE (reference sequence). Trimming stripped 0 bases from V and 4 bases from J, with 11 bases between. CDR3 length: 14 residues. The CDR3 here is CASSLDLAEYEQYF. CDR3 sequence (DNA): TGTGCCAGCAGCTTGGATCTAGCTGAATACGAGCAGTACTTC.

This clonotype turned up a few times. The CDR3 region is CSARSGPLGEKLFF. The CDR3 nucleotides read TGCAGTGCTAGATCCGGGCCCCTCGGAGAAAAACTGTTTTTT. The genes are TRBV20-1 and TRBJ1-4; D unclear. V was clipped by 2 bases and J by 8 bases, with 15 bases between them. The CDR3 extends over 14 amino acids. CDR1 is DFQATT, CDR2 SNEGSKA, per germline (reference sequence).

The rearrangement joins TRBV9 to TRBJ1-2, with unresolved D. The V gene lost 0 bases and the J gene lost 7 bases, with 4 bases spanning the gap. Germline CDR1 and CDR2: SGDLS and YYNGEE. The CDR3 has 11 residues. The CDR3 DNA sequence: TGTGCCAGCAGCGTAGGAGTTGGCTACACCTTC. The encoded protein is CASSVGVGYTF.

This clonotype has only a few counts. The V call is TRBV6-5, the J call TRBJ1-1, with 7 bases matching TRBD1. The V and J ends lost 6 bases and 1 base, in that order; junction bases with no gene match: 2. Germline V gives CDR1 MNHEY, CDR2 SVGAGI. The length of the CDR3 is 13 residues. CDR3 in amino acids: CASRRTGNTEAFF. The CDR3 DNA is TGTGCCAGCAGACGGACAGGGAACACTGAAGCTTTCTTT.

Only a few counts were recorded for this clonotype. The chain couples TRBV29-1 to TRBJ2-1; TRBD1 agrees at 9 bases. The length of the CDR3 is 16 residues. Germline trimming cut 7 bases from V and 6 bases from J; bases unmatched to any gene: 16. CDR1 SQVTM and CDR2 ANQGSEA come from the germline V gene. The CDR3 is CSGTSRGTGLGNEQFF. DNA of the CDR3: TGCAGCGGGACGAGCCGCGGGACAGGGTTAGGCAATGAGCAGTTCTTC.

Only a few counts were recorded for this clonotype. This CDR3 reads CSVVPTVPTDTQYF. CDR3 bases: TGCAGCGTCGTCCCGACAGTGCCCACAGATACGCAGTATTTT. This sequence joins TRBV29-1 and TRBJ2-3, with D perhaps TRBD1 (5 bases). CDR1 and CDR2 from the germline V gene are SQVTM and ANQGSEA. The CDR3 has 14 amino acids. Trimming stripped 6 bases from V and 2 bases from J, with 15 bases between.

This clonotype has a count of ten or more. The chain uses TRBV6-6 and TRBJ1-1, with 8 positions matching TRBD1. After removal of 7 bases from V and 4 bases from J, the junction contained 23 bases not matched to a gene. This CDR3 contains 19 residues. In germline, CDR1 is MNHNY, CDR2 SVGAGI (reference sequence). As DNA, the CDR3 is TGTGCCAGCATTCCATCAAGTGGTGGCAGGGGGCGCAGCGGCACTGAAGCTTTCTTT. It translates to CASIPSSGGRGRSGTEAFF.

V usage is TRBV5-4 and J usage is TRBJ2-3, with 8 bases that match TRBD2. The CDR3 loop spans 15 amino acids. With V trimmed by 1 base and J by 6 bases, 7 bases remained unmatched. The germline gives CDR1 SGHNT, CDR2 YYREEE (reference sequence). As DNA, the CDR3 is TGTGCCAGCAGCTTGTTTGCGGGGGGCGGGGATACGCAGTATTTT. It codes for CASSLFAGGGDTQYF.

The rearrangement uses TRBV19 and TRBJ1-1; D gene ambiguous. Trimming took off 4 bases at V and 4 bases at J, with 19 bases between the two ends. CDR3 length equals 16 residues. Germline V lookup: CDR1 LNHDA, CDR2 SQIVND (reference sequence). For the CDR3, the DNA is TGTGCCAGTAGTAGCCCCCAGGACCCGGCCGGCACTGAAGCTTTCTTT. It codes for CASSSPQDPAGTEAFF.

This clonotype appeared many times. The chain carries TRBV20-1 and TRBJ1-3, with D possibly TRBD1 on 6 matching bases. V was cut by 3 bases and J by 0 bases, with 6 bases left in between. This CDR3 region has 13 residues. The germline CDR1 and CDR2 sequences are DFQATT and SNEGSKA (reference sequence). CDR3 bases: TGCAGTGCTAGGGACAGCTCTGGAAACACCATATATTTT. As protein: CSARDSSGNTIYF.